The entry below describes one T cell receptor beta chain. This entry belongs to a study of blood T cell repertoires in COVID-19. CDR1 MNHEY and CDR2 SVGAGI come from the germline V gene. This CDR3 spans 14 amino acids. J was trimmed by 7 bases and V by 7 bases; bases with no gene match: 13. Assay: immunoSEQ multiplex PCR; the TCRdb copy retains only in-frame clones and omits some. Among 100,000 or so clones listed, about 89% were seen once. This sequence was found in a man aged 50-60 years with acute or convalescent COVID-19. V and J are TRBV6-5 and TRBJ2-7, with 7 bases identical to TRBD2. Material: peripheral blood. CDR3 loop: CASTPRRGTGEQYF. The CDR3 DNA is TGTGCCAGCACCCCCCGGCGGGGGACGGGAGAGCAGTACTTC.